Listed below are T cell receptor beta chains from one sample, sequenced in a study of T-cell memory formation after mild COVID-19. TCRdb called the 5' RACE reads again in MiXCR, with one record for every CDR3 protein. The sample has 250,000 to 350,000 distinct CDR3 sequences, 15% to 20% seen once. The sample was PBMCs or a T cell subset sorted from them (not recorded which). The receptors here all came from a man aged 18 to 30 who had mild COVID-19 (a few samples of this study predate the infection). Cell type and time point are not known. Both conserved end residues are part of each CDR3. Each record gives: D gene, J gene, clone size, V gene, CDR3 protein, CDR3 DNA. A D gene is named only where the DNA matches it firmly. For some rows the clone size is stated as once, few or many, or as a class when expanded; others skip it.

>TRBD1|TRBJ2-1|-|TRBV6-1
CASVDGTGALNGQFF
TGTGCCAGCGTAGACGGGACAGGGGCTTTGAACGGGCAGTTCTTC
>-|TRBJ1-2|-|TRBV6-5
CASSSSSGYTF
TGTGCCAGCAGCTCGTCAAGTGGCTACACCTTC
>-|TRBJ1-1|-|TRBV4-2
CASSQVENTEAFF
TGTGCCAGCAGCCAAGTAGAGAACACTGAAGCTTTCTTT
>-|TRBJ1-1|-|TRBV28
CASTLRRGTNTEAFF
TGTGCCAGCACTCTGCGTAGGGGGACGAACACTGAAGCTTTCTTT
>TRBD1|TRBJ2-2|-|TRBV6-5
CASSYSVGTANTGELFF
TGTGCCAGCAGTTACTCGGTGGGGACAGCTAACACCGGGGAGCTGTTTTTT
>-|TRBJ2-1|few|TRBV9
CASSVEGGVEQFF
TGTGCCAGCAGCGTAGAAGGGGGAGTAGAGCAGTTCTTC
>TRBD2|TRBJ2-5|many|TRBV6-2/TRBV6-3
CASSAGDETQYF
TGTGCCAGCAGTGCGGGGGACGAGACCCAGTACTTC
>TRBD2|TRBJ2-3|few|TRBV6-5
CASSYSSSGGPGDTQYF
TGTGCCAGCAGTTACTCATCTAGCGGGGGGCCGGGAGATACGCAGTATTTT
>-|TRBJ2-2|-|TRBV7-2
CAGKWAAGPGELFF
TGTGCCGGCAAATGGGCCGCTGGGCCCGGGGAGCTGTTTTTT
>TRBD2|TRBJ2-5|few|TRBV6-5
CASRRLAGGSAETQYF
TGTGCCAGCAGACGCCTAGCGGGGGGCTCGGCAGAGACCCAGTACTTC
>-|TRBJ2-7|few|TRBV7-9
CASSPQLLTPEQYF
TGTGCCAGCAGCCCCCAACTCCTGACACCCGAGCAGTACTTC
>TRBD1|TRBJ2-5|-|TRBV11-2
CASSDRRDSQETQYF
TGTGCCAGCAGCGATAGAAGGGACAGCCAAGAGACCCAGTACTTC
>TRBD1|TRBJ1-2|-|TRBV12-3/TRBV12-4
CASSHPDRGYGYTF
TGTGCCAGCAGTCACCCTGACAGGGGATATGGCTACACCTTC
>-|TRBJ2-5|-|TRBV30
CAWSAVTVETQYF
TGTGCCTGGAGCGCGGTAACGGTGGAGACCCAGTACTTC
>-|TRBJ2-5|-|TRBV6-5
CASSYGGAQETQYF
TGTGCCAGCAGTTACGGGGGGGCCCAAGAGACCCAGTACTTC
>-|TRBJ2-2|-|TRBV6-2/TRBV6-3
CASRGNGDLFF
TGTGCCAGCAGGGGTAACGGGGATCTGTTTTTT
>TRBD2|TRBJ2-1|-|TRBV11-2
CASSPRATSGGNEQFF
TGTGCCAGCAGCCCTAGGGCGACTAGCGGGGGGAATGAGCAGTTCTTC
>-|TRBJ1-2|few|TRBV3-1
CASSQPQGNYGYTF
TGTGCCAGCAGCCAACCTCAGGGGAACTATGGCTACACCTTC